The T cell receptor (beta chain) described here comes from a study of CD8 T cells in Susac syndrome. CDR1 is SGHDT, CDR2 YYEEEE, per germline. This CDR3 is built from 13 residues. Trimming removed 0 bases from V and 0 bases from J, with 4 bases in between. The RNA, about 0.45 to 1 ug, was put through reverse transcription using random hexamers. TCRdb reprocessed the immunoSEQ multiplex PCR reads via MiXCR and lists one record per CDR3 protein. In the table there are fewer than 85,000 distinct CDR3 sequences, around 94% of which are singletons. This chain joins TRBV5-6 and TRBJ2-7; no reliable D call. The receptor comes from a human donor with Susac syndrome. Specimen: CD8+ T cells from PBMCs. In DNA form, the CDR3 reads TGTGCCAGCAGCTTGGGGGCCTCCTACGAGCAGTACTTC. This gives the protein CASSLGASYEQYF.